This entry lists 16 T cell receptor beta chains sequenced from one sample in a study of response to subunit inactivated influenza vaccine. In TCRdb, the RT-PCR reads were re-called with MiXCR into one record per CDR3 protein. The table records about 650,000 distinct CDR3 sequences, around 15% of them present only once. Here the sequenced sample was PBMCs from blood, taken 14 to 15 days before vaccination. All receptors derive from a man aged 45-60 years who received an inactivated influenza vaccine.

This clonotype has just a few counts. The gene calls are TRBV9 and TRBJ1-6; D gene unclear. This CDR3 is 15 amino acids long. Trimming removed 4 bases at V and 5 bases at J, with 13 bases between. Germline-derived CDR1 and CDR2 are SGDLS and YYNGEE. The CDR3 region has the DNA TGTGCCAGCAGCTCGGGAACACGGAATAATTCACCCCTCCACTTT. This codes for CASSSGTRNNSPLHF.

This clonotype was counted between two and nine times. This chain connects TRBV6-2 or TRBV6-3 to TRBJ1-2, with no clear D. The CDR3 is 14 amino acids. V lost 5 bases, J lost 4 bases, and 14 bases lay in between. Germline V gene data show CDR1 as MNHEY and CDR2 as SVGEGT. CDR3 DNA: TGTGCCAGCAGTATCCAAGACACATCCTATGGCTACACCTTC. It is translated as CASSIQDTSYGYTF.

The rearrangement uses TRBV20-1 and TRBJ2-3; tentative D call: TRBD1 (7 bases). CDR1 is DFQATT, CDR2 SNEGSKA, per germline (reference sequence). V lost 0 bases and J 1 base, leaving 11 bases between the germline ends. The CDR3 has 15 residues. The CDR3 protein is CSARDFRGGTDTQYF. The CDR3 nucleotides are TGCAGTGCTAGAGACTTCAGGGGGGGCACAGATACGCAGTATTTT.

The DNA for the CDR3 is TGCGCCAGCAGCTTGGTTGGTAGCCGGGAGCAGTTCTTC. Its translation is CASSLVGSREQFF. V and J are TRBV5-1 and TRBJ2-1; the D is unclear. The CDR3 is 13 residues long. CDR1 and CDR2 (germline): SGHRS, YFSETQ. Deletions cut 0 bases from V and 10 bases from J, with 11 bases between.

The chain employs TRBV20-1 and TRBJ2-2, with D uncertain. Germline CDR1 is DFQATT and CDR2 is SNEGSKA (reference sequence). V was trimmed by 6 bases and J by 8 bases, leaving 10 bases between them. The CDR3 covers 11 residues. CDR3 region: CSAKPWGELFF. DNA of the CDR3: TGCAGTGCAAAACCGTGGGGGGAGCTGTTTTTT.

This clonotype appeared a few times. The chain carries TRBV5-1 and TRBJ2-7; 10 bases match TRBD1. CDR3 length equals 16 residues. CDR1 is SGHRS and CDR2 is YFSETQ in the germline V gene. Unmatched junction bases numbered 9, after V lost 3 bases and J lost 3 bases. The CDR3 nucleotides are TGCGCCAGCAGCTGGACTTCCGGGACAGGGGTCTACGAGCAGTACTTC. It yields the protein CASSWTSGTGVYEQYF.

The rearrangement links TRBV7-8 to TRBJ2-3; no clear D. CDR1 and CDR2 from the germline V gene are SGHVS and FQNEAQ. Trimming shortened V by 5 bases and J by 0 bases, and 18 bases separated the two germline ends. This CDR3 is 17 amino acids long. The CDR3 coding sequence is TGTGCCAGCAGCCCAAACCCCAGGCGGCCTAGCACAGATACGCAGTATTTT. Amino acids: CASSPNPRRPSTDTQYF.

This clonotype was picked up a small number of times. The chain couples TRBV20-1 to TRBJ2-7; 7 bases fit TRBD1. CDR1 DFQATT and CDR2 SNEGSKA come from the germline V gene (reference sequence). V shed 4 bases, J shed 2 bases, and the junction held 8 bases outside the gene matches. This CDR3 region has 14 residues. The DNA of the CDR3 is TGCAGTGCTAAGAGGGACAGATTAACCTACGAGCAGTACTTC. Its translation: CSAKRDRLTYEQYF.

The V and J genes are TRBV12-3 or TRBV12-4 and TRBJ2-1; 9 nucleotides agree with TRBD2. The CDR3 extends over 16 amino acids. V dropped 2 bases and J dropped 3; count of bases not matched to a gene: 5. CDR3 protein: CASSLQLTSGYNEQFF. DNA of the CDR3: TGTGCCAGCAGTTTACAGTTGACTAGCGGCTACAATGAGCAGTTCTTC.

In its sample, this clonotype was seen a few times. This chain joins TRBV7-2 and TRBJ2-7; no firm D call. V was clipped by 0 bases and J by 2 bases, with 8 bases between them. CDR3 length: 14 amino acids. Germline lookup yields CDR1 SGHTA and CDR2 FQGNSA. The CDR3 nucleotides are TGTGCCAGCAGCTTAGCGTCTGGGGCCTACGAGCAGTACTTC. This gives the protein CASSLASGAYEQYF.

This clonotype was seen ten or more times. The chain uses TRBV6-1 and TRBJ1-5; TRBD1 agrees at 7 bases. J was trimmed by 5 bases and V by 11 bases; bases with no gene match: 9. Germline loops: CDR1 MNHNS, CDR2 SASEGT. CDR3 size: 13 residues. CDR3: CASKQGNDQPQHF. The DNA for the CDR3 is TGTGCCTCGAAACAGGGGAATGATCAGCCCCAGCATTTT.

This clonotype was observed at least ten times. The rearrangement links TRBV6-2 or TRBV6-3 to TRBJ2-7; tentative D call: TRBD1 (6 bases). The V gene's germline CDR1 is MNHEY and CDR2 SVGEGT. CDR3 length: 14 residues. V lost 5 bases to trimming and J lost 2 bases, with 13 bases between them. The chain's CDR3 is CASSPPAGAYEQYF. In DNA form, the CDR3 reads TGTGCCAGCAGTCCCCCGGCAGGGGCCTACGAGCAGTACTTC.

This clonotype was counted at least ten times. The V gene is TRBV27, the J gene TRBJ2-7; no firm D call. From germline, CDR1 is MNHEY and CDR2 SMNVEV (reference sequence). The CDR3 is made up of 15 amino acids. The germline V and J ends were trimmed by 5 bases and 0 bases, with 14 bases remaining between them. CDR3: CASSPLIPDSYEQYF. In nucleotides, the CDR3 is TGTGCCAGCAGTCCCTTGATCCCAGACTCCTACGAGCAGTACTTC.

The gene calls are TRBV2 and TRBJ2-5, with a possible D match to TRBD1 (5 bases). Germline V gene lookup returns CDR1 SNHLY and CDR2 FYNNEI. V was clipped by 7 bases and J by 2 bases, with 8 bases between them. The CDR3 is 12 amino acids. CDR3 sequence reads: CASTGKQETQYF. DNA of the CDR3: TGTGCCAGCACAGGGAAACAAGAGACCCAGTACTTC.

Only one count was recorded for this clonotype. This chain joins TRBV7-2 and TRBJ1-2, with D possibly TRBD1 on 5 matching bases. With 0 bases removed from V and 4 bases from J, the gap between germline ends came to 12 bases. Germline V CDR1 and CDR2: SGHTA, FQGNSA. The CDR3 is made up of 15 amino acids. The DNA of the CDR3 is TGTGCCAGCAGCTTAGCCCAACAGGAGTTCTATGGCTACACCTTC. Protein product: CASSLAQQEFYGYTF.

The chain has TRBV18 and TRBJ2-7; TRBD1 matches 7 bases. The V gene end was trimmed by 6 bases and the J gene end by 0 bases; junction bases not matched to a gene: 5. Per germline, CDR1 KGHSH and CDR2 LQKENI. The CDR3 is made up of 14 amino acids. CDR3 protein: CASSHRGFSYEQYF. The DNA of the CDR3 is TGTGCCAGCTCCCACAGGGGTTTCTCCTACGAGCAGTACTTC.